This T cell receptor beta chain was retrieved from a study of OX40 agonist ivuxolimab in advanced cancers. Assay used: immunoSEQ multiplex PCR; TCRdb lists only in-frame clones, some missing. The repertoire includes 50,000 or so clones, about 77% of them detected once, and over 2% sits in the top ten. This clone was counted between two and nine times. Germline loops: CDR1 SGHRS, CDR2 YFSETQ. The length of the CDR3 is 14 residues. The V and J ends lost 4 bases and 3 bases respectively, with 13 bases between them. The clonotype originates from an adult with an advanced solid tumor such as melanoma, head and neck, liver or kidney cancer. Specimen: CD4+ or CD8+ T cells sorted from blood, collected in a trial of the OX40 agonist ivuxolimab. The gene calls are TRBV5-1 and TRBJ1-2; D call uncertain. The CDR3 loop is CASSPVGDYYGYTF. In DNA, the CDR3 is TGCGCCAGCAGCCCCGTCGGGGATTACTATGGCTACACCTTC.